This T cell receptor (beta chain) was sequenced for a study of low-dose radiotherapy and immunotherapy resistance in tumors. Study information: With 1 Gy per fraction every two weeks, Cohort 2 accumulated 13 Gy across 26 weeks. Intravenous cyclophosphamide 200 mg/m2 was given every two weeks, one day before radiation and immunotherapy.

CDR3 length equals 14 residues. The V end was cut by 6 bases, the J end by 6 bases, with 18 bases between. Germline CDR1 MNHNS, CDR2 SASEGT. Donors were administered nivolumab, ipilimumab, aspirin and low-dose cyclophosphamide, together with low-dose radiotherapy. Priming of first-strand cDNA relied on TRAV- and TRBV-specific primers (covering alpha and beta chains). TCRs were amplified for roughly 22 PCR cycles with a constant-region primer and V-primer adapter. Isolated mRNA underwent amplification via in vitro transcription. Each CDR3 protein is one row after TCRdb ran MiXCR on the reads. In the table there are about 9,800 distinct CDR3 sequences, approximately 40% of which are singletons.

This sequence originates from a human donor with advanced metastatic prostate, ovarian, gallbladder or colorectal cancer (not recorded which). This table probably holds off-target reads from a library built for another chain. The rearrangement uses TRBV6-1 and TRBJ2-7; perhaps TRBD1 as D (8 bases). The CDR3 sequence: CASRERTGRGEQYF. CDR3 sequence (DNA): TGTGCCAGCAGGGAACGGACAGGGAGGGGCGAGCAGTACTTC.